The clone carrying this TCR beta chain was seen a handful of times. The antigen is not known. The data belong to a study of OX40 agonist ivuxolimab in advanced cancers. Study-wide background: An agonistic anti-OX40 (CD134) antibody, ivuxolimab, was used to treat the patients. Study-level results: Both CD4+ and CD8+ T cell populations in blood had undergone clonal expansion by week 6 at 0.1 to 3.0 mg/kg.

TCRdb's copy holds only in-frame clones and misses some; the assay was immunoSEQ multiplex PCR. The repertoire holds tens of thousands of clones, with roughly four fifths as singletons. Germline assignment: CDR1 SGHTS and CDR2 YDEGEE. V was trimmed by 3 bases and J by 9 bases, leaving 13 bases between them. The CDR3 is 13 residues long. The source of this sequence is an adult with an advanced solid tumor such as melanoma, head and neck, liver or kidney cancer. The sample consisted of CD4+ or CD8+ T cells sorted from blood, taken in a trial of the OX40 agonist ivuxolimab. The chain has TRBV5-8 and TRBJ2-1; no clear D gene. In DNA form, the CDR3 reads TGTGCCAGCAGCTCCCGGACCGGCGGTGAGCAGTTCTTC. Protein sequence: CASSSRTGGEQFF.